The TCR beta chain described here comes from a study of cytomegalovirus exposure and HLA in healthy donors. In the PCR, 60 Vbeta and 13 Jbeta primers were used. TCRdb's copy holds only in-frame clones and misses some; the assay was immunoSEQ multiplex PCR. The table has 97,000 or so clones, 80% to 85% seen once. The ends were cut back, 0 bases at V and 4 bases at J, with 10 bases in the middle. CDR1 is SGHNT and CDR2 is YYREEE in the germline V gene (reference sequence). This CDR3 is built from 14 residues. This receptor was obtained from a man aged 40-55 years in good health and CMV-seronegative. Sequenced input: PBMCs. This rearrangement joins TRBV5-4 to TRBJ1-2; D is undetermined. CDR3 coding DNA: TGTGCCAGCAGCTTGGAGTCGGTGAGCTATGGCTACACCTTC. This codes for CASSLESVSYGYTF.